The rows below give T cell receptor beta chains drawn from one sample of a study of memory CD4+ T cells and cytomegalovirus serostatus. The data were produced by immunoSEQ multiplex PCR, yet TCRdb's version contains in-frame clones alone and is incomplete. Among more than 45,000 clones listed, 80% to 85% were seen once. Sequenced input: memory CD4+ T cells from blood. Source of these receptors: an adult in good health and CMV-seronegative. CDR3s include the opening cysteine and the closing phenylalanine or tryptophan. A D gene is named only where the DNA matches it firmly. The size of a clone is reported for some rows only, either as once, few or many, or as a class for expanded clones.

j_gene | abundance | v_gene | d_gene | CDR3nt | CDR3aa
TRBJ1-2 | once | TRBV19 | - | TGTGCCAGTGTTCTCGAGGCAGGGCGGCATGGCTACACCTTC | CASVLEAGRHGYTF
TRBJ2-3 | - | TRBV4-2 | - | TGTGCCAGCAGCCAAGAAATTCATAGCACAGATACGCAGTATTTT | CASSQEIHSTDTQYF
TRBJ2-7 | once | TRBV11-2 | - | TGTGCCAGCAGGCCCCTAGTGAGCCTTCGAGTCTACGAGCAGTACTTC | CASRPLVSLRVYEQYF
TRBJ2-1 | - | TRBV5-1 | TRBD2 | TGCGCCAGCAGCCTTGCCGGGGTGCGGGAGAGGGAGATTGAGCAGTTCTTC | CASSLAGVREREIEQFF
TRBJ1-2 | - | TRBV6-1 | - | TGTGCCAGCAGTGAATGGGACCAAGCTGGCTACACCTTC | CASSEWDQAGYTF
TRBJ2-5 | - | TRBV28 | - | TGTGCCAGCAGCTCTGAAATCGGAGGGTCAGAGACCCAGTACTTC | CASSSEIGGSETQYF
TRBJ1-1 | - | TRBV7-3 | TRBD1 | TGTGCCAGCAGCCCCAGCACAGGGGGGAACACTGAAGCTTTCTTT | CASSPSTGGNTEAFF
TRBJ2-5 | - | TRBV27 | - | TGTGCCAGCAGCCCAGCCCGTTTCCCAGGAGGGCAACAAGAGACCCAGTACTTC | CASSPARFPGGQQETQYF
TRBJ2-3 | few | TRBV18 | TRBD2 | TGTGCCAGCGCCCGACTAGCGGGAGGTGGCACAGATACGCAGTATTTT | CASARLAGGGTDTQYF
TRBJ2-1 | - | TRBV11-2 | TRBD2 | TGTGCCAGCAGCACAAAGGCCTCGATACTAGCGGGATTTTACAATGAGCAGTTCTTC | CASSTKASILAGFYNEQFF
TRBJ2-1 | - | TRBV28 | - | TGTGCCAGCAGCACAAGGGCGGGGCAGTTCTTC | CASSTRAGQFF
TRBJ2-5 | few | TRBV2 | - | TGTGCCAGCAGTGAGACGGGGCGTCGGGGGCGAGAGACCCAGTACTTC | CASSETGRRGRETQYF
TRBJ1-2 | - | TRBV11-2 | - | TGTGCCAGCAGCTCAGAGATTGCTGGTAGTGGCTACACCTTC | CASSSEIAGSGYTF
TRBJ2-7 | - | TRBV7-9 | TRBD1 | TGTGCCAGCCTCTCCACCGGGACAGGGGGGAGCGAGCAGTACTTC | CASLSTGTGGSEQYF
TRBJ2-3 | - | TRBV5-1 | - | TGCGCCAGCAGCTTAGGTGTCAGACTCTCAAACACAGATACGCAGTATTTT | CASSLGVRLSNTDTQYF
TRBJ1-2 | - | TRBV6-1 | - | TGTGCCAGCATCCACAGGACAGCCGTGGCTGGCTACACCTTC | CASIHRTAVAGYTF
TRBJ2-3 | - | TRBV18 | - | TGTGCCAGCTCAACCCCCTTGGGGCGGGGAGACACAGATACGCAGTATTTT | CASSTPLGRGDTDTQYF
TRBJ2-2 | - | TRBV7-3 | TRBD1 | TGTGCCAGCAGCTCACAGGGGGCGCCCCAAACCGGGGAGCTGTTTTTT | CASSSQGAPQTGELFF
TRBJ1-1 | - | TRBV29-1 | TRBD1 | TGCAGCGTTGACAGGGGGTCTGAAGCTTTCTTT | CSVDRGSEAFF
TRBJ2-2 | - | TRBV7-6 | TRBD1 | TGTGCCAGCAGCTTAGCCAAGGGGGCATCAAACACCGGGGAGCTGTTTTTT | CASSLAKGASNTGELFF
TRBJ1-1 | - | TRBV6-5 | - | TGTGCCAGCAGTTCCTGGGACCGAGAGGACACTGAAGCTTTCTTT | CASSSWDREDTEAFF
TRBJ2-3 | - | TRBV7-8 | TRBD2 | TGTGCCAGCAGCTTAGTAGGACTAGCGGGAGGAGTAGATACGCAGTATTTT | CASSLVGLAGGVDTQYF
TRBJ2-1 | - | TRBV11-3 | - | TGTGCCAGCAGCTTAGGACGGTACAATGAGCAGTTCTTC | CASSLGRYNEQFF
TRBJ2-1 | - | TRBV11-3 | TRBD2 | TGTGCCAGCGGAACTAGCGGGAAGCAGTTCTTC | CASGTSGKQFF
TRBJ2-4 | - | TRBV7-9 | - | TGTGCCAGCAGCTTAGTGGTCTCCTTTATGGGCATTCAGTACTTC | CASSLVVSFMGIQYF
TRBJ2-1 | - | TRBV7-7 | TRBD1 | TGTGCCAGCAGCGACGACAGGGTCCATGAGCAGTTCTTC | CASSDDRVHEQFF
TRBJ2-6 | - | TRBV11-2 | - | TGTGCCAGCAGCTTAGGTACAGGCTCTGGGGCCAACGTCCTGACTTTC | CASSLGTGSGANVLTF
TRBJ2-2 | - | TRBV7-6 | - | TGTGCCAGCAGCACCTGGACCCGAAGGAACACCGGGGAGCTGTTTTTT | CASSTWTRRNTGELFF
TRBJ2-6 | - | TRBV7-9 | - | TGTGCCAGCAGCTTAGCGCTCAAGGGCTCTGGGGCCAACGTCCTGACTTTC | CASSLALKGSGANVLTF
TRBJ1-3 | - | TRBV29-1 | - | TGCAGCGCCCGTTCCAGCTCTGGAAACACCATATATTTT | CSARSSSGNTIYF
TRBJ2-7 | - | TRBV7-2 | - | TGTGCCAGCAGCTTAGATCTAGCATACGAGCAGTACTTC | CASSLDLAYEQYF